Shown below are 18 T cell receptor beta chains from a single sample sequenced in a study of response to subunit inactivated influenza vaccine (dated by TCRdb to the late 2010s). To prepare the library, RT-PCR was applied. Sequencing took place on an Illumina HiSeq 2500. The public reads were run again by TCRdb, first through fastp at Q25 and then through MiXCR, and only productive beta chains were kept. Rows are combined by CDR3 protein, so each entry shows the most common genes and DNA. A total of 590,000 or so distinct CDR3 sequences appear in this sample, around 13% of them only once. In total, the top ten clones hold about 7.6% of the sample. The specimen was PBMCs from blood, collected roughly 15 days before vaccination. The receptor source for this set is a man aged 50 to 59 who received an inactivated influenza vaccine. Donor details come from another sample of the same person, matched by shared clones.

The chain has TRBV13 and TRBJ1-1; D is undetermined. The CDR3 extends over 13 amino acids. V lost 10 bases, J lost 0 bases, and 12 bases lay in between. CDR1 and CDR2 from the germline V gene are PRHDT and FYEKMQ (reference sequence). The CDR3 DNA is TGTGCCAATCACCCCTTGATGAACACTGAAGCTTTCTTT. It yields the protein CANHPLMNTEAFF.

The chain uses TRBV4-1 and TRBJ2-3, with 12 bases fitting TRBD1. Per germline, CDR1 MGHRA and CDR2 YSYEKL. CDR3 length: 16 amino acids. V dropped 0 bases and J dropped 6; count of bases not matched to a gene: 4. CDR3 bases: TGCGCCAGCAGCCAAGACCCGGGACAGGGGGCCGATACGCAGTATTTT. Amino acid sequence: CASSQDPGQGADTQYF.

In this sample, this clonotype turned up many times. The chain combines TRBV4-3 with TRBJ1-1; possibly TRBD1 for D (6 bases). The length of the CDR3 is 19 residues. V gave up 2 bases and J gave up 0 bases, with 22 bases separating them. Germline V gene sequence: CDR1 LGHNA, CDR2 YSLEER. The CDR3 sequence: CASSQYHYRASVVNTEAFF. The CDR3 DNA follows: TGCGCCAGCAGCCAATACCATTACAGGGCGTCCGTCGTGAACACTGAAGCTTTCTTT.

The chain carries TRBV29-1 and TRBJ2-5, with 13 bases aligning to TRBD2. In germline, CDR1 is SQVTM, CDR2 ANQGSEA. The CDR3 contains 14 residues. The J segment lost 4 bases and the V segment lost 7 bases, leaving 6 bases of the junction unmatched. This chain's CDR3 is CSAEGLAGAETQYF. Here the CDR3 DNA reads TGCAGCGCGGAAGGACTAGCGGGAGCAGAGACCCAGTACTTC.

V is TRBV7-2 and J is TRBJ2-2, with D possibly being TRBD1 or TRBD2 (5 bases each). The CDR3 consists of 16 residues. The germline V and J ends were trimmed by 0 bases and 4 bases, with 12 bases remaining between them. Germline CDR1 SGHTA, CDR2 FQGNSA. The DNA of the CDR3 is TGTGCCAGCAGCTTAGCGTCGGGGCGACGCACCGGGGAGCTGTTTTTT. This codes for CASSLASGRRTGELFF. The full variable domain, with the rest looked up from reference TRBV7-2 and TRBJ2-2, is GAGVSQSPSNKVTEKGKDVELRCDPISGHTALYWYRQSLGQGLEFLIYFQGNSAPDKSGLPSDRFSAERTGGSVSTLTIQRTQQEDSAVYLCASSLASGRRTGELFFGEGSRLTVL.

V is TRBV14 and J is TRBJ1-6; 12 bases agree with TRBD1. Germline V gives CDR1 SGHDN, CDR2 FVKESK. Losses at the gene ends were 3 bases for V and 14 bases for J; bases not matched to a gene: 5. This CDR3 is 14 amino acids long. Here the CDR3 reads CASSQTGQGATLHF. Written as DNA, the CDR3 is TGTGCCAGCAGCCAGACGGGACAGGGGGCGACCCTCCACTTT.

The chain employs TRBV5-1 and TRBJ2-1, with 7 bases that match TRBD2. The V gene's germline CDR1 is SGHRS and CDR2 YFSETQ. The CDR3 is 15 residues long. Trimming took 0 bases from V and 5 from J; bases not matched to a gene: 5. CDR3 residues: CASSLAWGGHNEQFF. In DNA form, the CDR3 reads TGCGCCAGCAGCTTGGCCTGGGGGGGACACAATGAGCAGTTCTTC. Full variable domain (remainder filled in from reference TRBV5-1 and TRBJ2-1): KAGVTQTPRYLIKTRGQQVTLSCSPISGHRSVSWYQQTPGQGLQFLFEYFSETQRNKGNFPGRFSGRQFSNSRSEMNVSTLELGDSALYLCASSLAWGGHNEQFFGPGTRLTVL.

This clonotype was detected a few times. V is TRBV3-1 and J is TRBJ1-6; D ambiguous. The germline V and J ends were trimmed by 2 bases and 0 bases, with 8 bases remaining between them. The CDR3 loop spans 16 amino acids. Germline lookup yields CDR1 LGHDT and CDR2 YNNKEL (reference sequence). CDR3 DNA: TGTGCCAGCAGCCAATTAGGGAGCTCCTATAATTCACCCCTCCACTTT. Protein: CASSQLGSSYNSPLHF.

CDR3 amino acids: CASSLSRGHYNEQFF. CDR3 DNA: TGTGCCAGCAGCTTATCCCGGGGCCACTACAATGAGCAGTTCTTC. The chain recombines TRBV11-2 with TRBJ2-1; D may match TRBD1 or TRBD2 (5 bases each). V was pared by 2 bases and J by 3 bases, with 11 bases between. Germline V gene sequence: CDR1 SGHAT, CDR2 FQNNGV. This CDR3 region has 15 residues.

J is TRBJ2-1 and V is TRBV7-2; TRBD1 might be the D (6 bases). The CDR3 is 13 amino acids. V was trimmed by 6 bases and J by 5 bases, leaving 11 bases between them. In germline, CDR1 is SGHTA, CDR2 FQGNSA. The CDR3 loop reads CASSNRVNNEQFF. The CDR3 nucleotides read TGTGCCAGCAGTAACAGGGTTAACAATGAGCAGTTCTTC.

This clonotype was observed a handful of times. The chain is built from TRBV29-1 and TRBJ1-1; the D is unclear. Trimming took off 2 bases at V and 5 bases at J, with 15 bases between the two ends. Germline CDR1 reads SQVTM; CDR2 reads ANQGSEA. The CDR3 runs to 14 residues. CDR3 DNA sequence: TGCAGCGTTGAACCCCCGGCCCGGAGGACTGAAGCTTTCTTT. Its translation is CSVEPPARRTEAFF.

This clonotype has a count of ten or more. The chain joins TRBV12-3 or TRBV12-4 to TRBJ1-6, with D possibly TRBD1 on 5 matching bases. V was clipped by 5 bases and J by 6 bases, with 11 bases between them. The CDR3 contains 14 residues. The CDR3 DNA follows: TGTGCCAGCAGTCCCGGGACCTTTAATTCACCCCTCCACTTT. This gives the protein CASSPGTFNSPLHF.

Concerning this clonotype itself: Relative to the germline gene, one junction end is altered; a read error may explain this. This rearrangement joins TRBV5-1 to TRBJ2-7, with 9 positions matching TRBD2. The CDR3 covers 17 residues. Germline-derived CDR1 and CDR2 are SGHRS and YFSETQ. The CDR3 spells CAGSLRAGGLSSYEQYF. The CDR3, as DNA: TGCGCCGGCAGCTTGAGGGCGGGAGGGCTTAGCTCCTACGAGCAGTACTTC. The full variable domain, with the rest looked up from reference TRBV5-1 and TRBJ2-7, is KAGVTQTPRYLIKTRGQQVTLSCSPISGHRSVSWYQQTPGQGLQFLFEYFSETQRNKGNFPGRFSGRQFSNSRSEMNVSTLELGDSALYLCAGSLRAGGLSSYEQYFGPGTRLTVT.

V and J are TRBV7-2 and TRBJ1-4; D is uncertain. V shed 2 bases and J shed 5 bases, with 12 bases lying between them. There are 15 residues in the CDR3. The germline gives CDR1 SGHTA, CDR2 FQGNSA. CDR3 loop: CASSLYSNGNEKLFF. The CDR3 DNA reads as TGTGCCAGCAGCTTATACAGCAATGGCAATGAAAAACTGTTTTTT.

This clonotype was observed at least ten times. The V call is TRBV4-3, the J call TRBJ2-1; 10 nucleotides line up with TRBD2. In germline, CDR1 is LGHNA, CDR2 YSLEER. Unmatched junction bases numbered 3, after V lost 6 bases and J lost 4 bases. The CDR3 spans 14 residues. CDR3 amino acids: CASRPGLAYNEQFF. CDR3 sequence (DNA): TGCGCCAGCAGACCGGGACTAGCGTACAATGAGCAGTTCTTC.

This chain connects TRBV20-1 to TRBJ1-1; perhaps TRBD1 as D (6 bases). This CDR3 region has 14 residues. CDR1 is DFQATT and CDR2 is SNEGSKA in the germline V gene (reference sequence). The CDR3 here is CSTIVQGRRVEAFF. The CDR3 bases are TGCAGCACGATAGTGCAGGGGAGAAGGGTTGAAGCTTTCTTT.

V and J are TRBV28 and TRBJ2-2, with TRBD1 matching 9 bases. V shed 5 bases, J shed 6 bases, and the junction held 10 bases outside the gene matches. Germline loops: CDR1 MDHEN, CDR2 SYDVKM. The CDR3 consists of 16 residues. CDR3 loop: CASSETGGVTAGELFF. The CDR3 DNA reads TGTGCCAGCAGTGAGACAGGGGGAGTAACGGCCGGGGAGCTGTTTTTT.

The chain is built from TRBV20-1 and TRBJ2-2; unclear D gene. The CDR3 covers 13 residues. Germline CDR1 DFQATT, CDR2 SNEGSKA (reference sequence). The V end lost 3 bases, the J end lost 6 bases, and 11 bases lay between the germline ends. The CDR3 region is CSASLRKSGELFF. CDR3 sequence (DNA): TGCAGTGCTAGCCTACGGAAGTCCGGGGAGCTGTTTTTT.